A single sample is the source of the 26 T cell receptor beta chains below, sequenced in a study of blood T cell repertoires in COVID-19. The data were produced by immunoSEQ multiplex PCR, yet TCRdb's version contains in-frame clones alone and is incomplete. Found here are around 260,000 clones, 84% of them singletons; the top ten hold 3.5% to 5%. Sequenced: PBMCs or T cells enriched from blood (not recorded which). Every receptor here comes from a man aged 25 to 40 with acute COVID-19.

This clone was seen only a few times. The V call is TRBV9, the J call TRBJ2-5, with 9 bases lining up with TRBD2. The V and J ends lost 3 bases and 1 base, in that order; junction bases with no gene match: 10. The length of the CDR3 is 17 residues. The germline CDR1 and CDR2 sequences are SGDLS and YYNGEE. DNA for the CDR3: TGTGCCAGCAGCGCTGGGGAAGTTAGCGGGGGCCAAGAGACCCAGTACTTC. It is translated as CASSAGEVSGGQETQYF. Full variable domain (rest looked up from reference TRBV9 and TRBJ2-5): DSGVTQTPKHLITATGQRVTLRCSPRSGDLSVYWYQQSLDQGLQFLIQYYNGEERAKGNILERFSAQQFPDLHSELNLSSLELGDSALYFCASSAGEVSGGQETQYFGPGTRLLVL.

This clone was detected many times. The V gene is TRBV9, the J gene TRBJ1-1; perhaps TRBD1 as D (5 bases). The ends were cut back, 1 base at V and 4 bases at J, with 11 bases in the middle. Looked up from germline, CDR1 is SGDLS and CDR2 is YYNGEE. There are 14 residues in the CDR3. The CDR3 nucleotides are TGTGCCAGCAGCGTACATACGGGGGGCACTGAAGCTTTCTTT. Its protein is CASSVHTGGTEAFF.

The genes are TRBV7-2 and TRBJ2-7, with D possibly TRBD2 on 6 matching bases. V was pared by 2 bases and J by 0 bases, with 8 bases between. Germline CDR1 reads SGHTA; CDR2 reads FQGNSA. The CDR3 has 14 residues. CDR3 coding DNA: TGTGCCAGCAGCTTATGGGGGGACTCCTACGAGCAGTACGTC. The encoded protein is CASSLWGDSYEQYV.

This clone was counted many times. The chain employs TRBV11-2 and TRBJ1-2; 9 bases are a match to TRBD1. V lost 6 bases to trimming and J lost 8 bases; unmatched junction nucleotides: 10. CDR3 length: 14 residues. Looked up from germline, CDR1 is SGHAT and CDR2 is FQNNGV. The CDR3 region has the DNA TGTGCCAGCAGACAGGGGGCCTTACCGAGGGGCTACACCTTC. Translated, it gives CASRQGALPRGYTF.

The chain is built from TRBV7-2 and TRBJ2-2; 8 bases match TRBD2. Trimming at V came to 5 bases and at J to 1 base, leaving 3 bases not matched to a gene. This CDR3 is 15 amino acids long. Looked up from germline, CDR1 is SGHTA and CDR2 is FQGNSA. CDR3 bases: TGTGCCAGCAGCCCCACTAGCGGGAACACCGGGGAGCTGTTTTTT. It is translated as CASSPTSGNTGELFF.

The J gene is TRBJ1-5, the V gene TRBV9; D gene ambiguous. Trimming left V 0 bases short and J 7 bases short, with 11 bases between. From germline, CDR1 is SGDLS and CDR2 YYNGEE. The CDR3 length is 14 residues. For the CDR3, the DNA is TGTGCCAGCAGCGTAGAAGGTGGAGTACAGCCCCAGCATTTT. Amino acids: CASSVEGGVQPQHF.

The CDR3 is CASREKGARDEQFF. DNA for the CDR3: TGTGCCAGCAGAGAGAAGGGAGCGAGGGATGAGCAGTTCTTC. The chain uses TRBV7-9 and TRBJ2-1, with a weak D call TRBD2 (5 bases). The CDR3 consists of 14 residues. The V gene lost 6 bases and the J gene lost 8 bases, with 17 bases spanning the gap. Germline V gene sequence: CDR1 SEHNR, CDR2 FQNEAQ (reference sequence).

The genes are TRBV5-1 and TRBJ2-5, with TRBD2 matching over 11 bases. J lost 0 bases, V lost 4 bases, and 5 bases had no gene match. Germline V gene sequence: CDR1 SGHRS, CDR2 YFSETQ. The length of the CDR3 is 16 residues. CDR3 in DNA: TGCGCCAGCAGCACTAGCGGGGGCGTTAACCAAGAGACCCAGTACTTC. It specifies CASSTSGGVNQETQYF.

This clone appeared a single time. The CDR3 DNA sequence: TGCAGCGTTGGTGGACAGGGGGAAAAACTGTTTTTT. The encoded protein is CSVGGQGEKLFF. This sequence joins TRBV29-1 and TRBJ1-4; 9 positions match TRBD1. This CDR3 is built from 12 residues. J lost 8 bases, V lost 4 bases, and 2 bases had no gene match. In germline, CDR1 is SQVTM, CDR2 ANQGSEA.

The V call is TRBV7-3, the J call TRBJ2-2; TRBD2 aligns across 9 bases. CDR3 length: 16 residues. The V segment lost 5 bases and the J segment 2 bases; nucleotides outside the gene matches: 6. Germline-derived CDR1 and CDR2 are SGHTA and FQGTGA. The CDR3 is CASSLTSGINTGELFF. CDR3 in DNA: TGTGCCAGCAGCCTGACTAGCGGAATTAACACCGGGGAGCTGTTTTTT.

A single count supports this clone. The rearrangement uses TRBV13 and TRBJ1-1; D may be TRBD1 (5 bases). The V and J ends lost 4 bases and 0 bases respectively, with 12 bases between them. The germline V gene encodes CDR1 PRHDT and CDR2 FYEKMQ (reference sequence). This CDR3 has 15 residues. The CDR3 reads CASSSETDLNTEAFF. The CDR3, as DNA: TGTGCCAGCAGCTCCGAGACAGACCTGAACACTGAAGCTTTCTTT.

This clone was detected only a few times. The chain recombines TRBV3-1 (or the pseudogene TRBV3-2) with TRBJ1-1; TRBD1 aligns across 8 bases. This CDR3 is 15 amino acids long. Per germline, CDR1 LGHDT and CDR2 YNNKEL (reference sequence). With 6 bases clipped from V and 1 base from J, the junction kept 7 bases outside the gene matches. The CDR3 DNA reads TGTGCCAGCAGGCCCCTGACAGGGGAGAACACTGAAGCTTTCTTT. Translated, it gives CASRPLTGENTEAFF.

The genes are TRBV2 and TRBJ1-1; unclear D gene. CDR1 and CDR2 (germline): SNHLY, FYNNEI. The CDR3 contains 12 residues. V gave up 7 bases and J gave up 4 bases, with 10 bases separating them. The CDR3 spells CASTAFGTEAFF. DNA of the CDR3: TGTGCCAGCACCGCTTTCGGCACTGAAGCTTTCTTT. Together with reference TRBV2 and TRBJ1-1, the CDR3 gives the full variable domain: EPEVTQTPSHQVTQMGQEVILRCVPISNHLYFYWYRQILGQKVEFLVSFYNNEISEKSEIFDDQFSVERPDGSNFTLKIRSTKLEDSAMYFCASTAFGTEAFFGQGTRLTVV.

The chain joins TRBV28 to TRBJ1-5, with no clear D. Between the trimmed V and J ends, which lost 3 bases and 9 bases, there was a span of 12 bases. Germline V gene sequence: CDR1 MDHEN, CDR2 SYDVKM. The CDR3 runs to 13 residues. CDR3 region: CASSLALDRPQHF. CDR3 DNA sequence: TGTGCCAGCAGTTTGGCCCTCGATCGGCCCCAGCATTTT.

There are a few counts of this clone. The chain employs TRBV7-2 and TRBJ1-2, with 7 positions matching TRBD1. The CDR3 is 14 residues long. The trim removed 5 bases at V and 5 bases at J, leaving 8 bases unmatched. The V gene's germline CDR1 is SGHTA and CDR2 FQGNSA. The CDR3 DNA follows: TGTGCCAGCAGCCCCACTGCGACAGGGTATGGCTACACCTTC. Translation: CASSPTATGYGYTF.

The chain carries TRBV29-1 and TRBJ2-3, with D possibly matching TRBD1 (6 bases). From germline, CDR1 is SQVTM and CDR2 ANQGSEA. CDR3 length equals 14 residues. Trimming shortened V by 6 bases and J by 8 bases, and 21 bases separated the two germline ends. The CDR3: CSVGEGDLFGTQYF. As DNA, the CDR3 is TGCAGCGTAGGAGAGGGGGATCTTTTTGGTACGCAGTATTTT.

V and J are TRBV25-1 and TRBJ2-1; D not certain. Germline lookup yields CDR1 MGHDK and CDR2 SYGVNS. CDR3 size: 14 residues. V lost 3 bases and J lost 8, with 14 bases in between. Here the CDR3 reads CASSDNRRRDEQFF. The CDR3 nucleotides read TGTGCCAGCAGTGACAACCGGCGGAGAGATGAGCAGTTCTTC.

This clone was observed once. V is TRBV7-9 and J is TRBJ2-2, with D maybe TRBD1 (6 bases). This CDR3 has 15 residues. CDR1 is SEHNR and CDR2 is FQNEAQ in the germline V gene (reference sequence). V gave up 6 bases and J gave up 6 bases, with 17 bases separating them. CDR3 protein: CASRGAGLMAGELFF. The CDR3 nucleotides read TGTGCCAGCAGGGGGGCCGGCCTCATGGCCGGGGAGCTGTTTTTT.

This clone came up many times. The chain employs TRBV6-1 and TRBJ1-1; no firm D call. With 3 bases removed from V and 0 bases from J, the gap between germline ends came to 5 bases. Germline CDR1 MNHNS, CDR2 SASEGT. This CDR3 has 13 residues. CDR3 DNA: TGTGCCAGCAGTGACAAAATGAACACTGAAGCTTTCTTT. Translation: CASSDKMNTEAFF.

The V gene is TRBV2, the J gene TRBJ2-3; 11 bases fit TRBD2. The CDR3 loop spans 16 amino acids. Looked up from germline, CDR1 is SNHLY and CDR2 is FYNNEI. V dropped 7 bases and J dropped 5; count of bases not matched to a gene: 11. The DNA for the CDR3 is TGTGCCAGCATTAGGAAAACTAGCGGGAGAGGAGATACGCAGTATTTT. Translating it yields CASIRKTSGRGDTQYF.

This chain connects TRBV6-5 to TRBJ2-1, with TRBD2 as a possible D gene (5 bases). Germline V lookup: CDR1 MNHEY, CDR2 SVGAGI. The V and J ends lost 7 bases and 0 bases respectively, with 7 bases between them. The CDR3 loop spans 13 amino acids. Written as DNA, the CDR3 is TGTGCCAGCAAAGGGAGCTCCTACAATGAGCAGTTCTTC. This codes for CASKGSSYNEQFF.

The chain has TRBV29-1 and TRBJ1-1; D may be TRBD1 (6 bases). CDR3 length: 14 amino acids. From germline, CDR1 is SQVTM and CDR2 ANQGSEA. V lost 4 bases and J 6 bases, leaving 18 bases between the germline ends. The DNA for the CDR3 is TGCAGCGTTGGGGGGGGCAGGATGTCCGCTGAAGCTTTCTTT. This codes for CSVGGGRMSAEAFF.

The genes are TRBV5-1 and TRBJ1-3, with D possibly matching TRBD1 (6 bases). The germline CDR1 and CDR2 sequences are SGHRS and YFSETQ. V lost 5 bases and J 0 bases, leaving 15 bases between the germline ends. The CDR3 is made up of 16 amino acids. The CDR3, as DNA: TGCGCCAGCAGTCCTTTGGACAGACGCTCTGGAAACACCATATATTTT. Residues: CASSPLDRRSGNTIYF.

The V gene is TRBV19, the J gene TRBJ2-7; D may be TRBD2 (6 bases). V lost 10 bases and J 3 bases, leaving 19 bases between the germline ends. The CDR3 loop spans 14 amino acids. Germline V gene data show CDR1 as LNHDA and CDR2 as SQIVND (reference sequence). The CDR3 loop is CAKRGTPFYYEQYV. The CDR3 DNA reads as TGTGCCAAACGGGGGACTCCTTTCTACTACGAGCAGTACGTC.

V is TRBV5-5 and J is TRBJ1-1; perhaps TRBD1 as D (6 bases). Trimming took 4 bases from V and 3 from J, leaving 13 bases between them. The CDR3 spans 14 residues. Germline lookup yields CDR1 SGHKS and CDR2 YYEKEE (reference sequence). The chain's CDR3 is CASSPMTGYTEAFF. Here the CDR3 DNA reads TGTGCCAGCAGCCCGATGACAGGTTACACTGAAGCTTTCTTT.

The chain is built from TRBV7-9 and TRBJ2-1; 11 bases are a match to TRBD1. Germline-derived CDR1 and CDR2 are SEHNR and FQNEAQ (reference sequence). Trimming cost V 5 bases and J 9 bases; bases outside gene matches: 9. There are 15 residues in the CDR3. The CDR3, as DNA: TGTGCCAGCAGCGTCCCGGGACAGGGGGTCACTGAGCAGTTCTTC. Its translation is CASSVPGQGVTEQFF. The variable domain in full, with the rest retrieved from reference TRBV7-9 and TRBJ2-1, is DTGVSQNPRHKITKRGQNVTFRCDPISEHNRLYWYRQTLGQGPEFLTYFQNEAQLEKSRLLSDRFSAERPKGSFSTLEIQRTEQGDSAMYLCASSVPGQGVTEQFFGPGTRLTVL.